A selection of T cell receptor beta chains follows, all from one sample in a study of CD8 T cells in Susac syndrome. TCRdb reanalysed the immunoSEQ multiplex PCR reads using MiXCR and keeps one entry per CDR3 protein. The sample holds 180,000 or so distinct CDR3 sequences, about 95% seen once. Specimen: CD4+ T cells from PBMCs. All receptors come from a human donor in good health. Both conserved end residues are part of each CDR3. The order of the fields is V gene, D gene, J gene, clone size, CDR3 DNA, CDR3 protein. The D gene is left open where the match is weak. Size values are once, few and many counts, or a class for expanded clones, and some rows have none.

TRBV20-1,TRBD1,TRBJ2-5,-,TGCAGTGCTAGGGACAGGGGTAGGGAGACCCAGTACTTC,CSARDRGRETQYF
TRBV9,-,TRBJ2-5,-,TGTGCCAGCAGCGTATTCCCAGGCCCGACGCAAACCACGGGCCAAGAGACCCAGTACTTC,CASSVFPGPTQTTGQETQYF
TRBV3-1,-,TRBJ2-1,-,TGTGCCAGCAGCCAAGATATCCATGAGCAGTTCTTC,CASSQDIHEQFF
TRBV6-2/TRBV6-3,-,TRBJ2-7,-,TGTGCCAGCAGTTCGGGACTTCCCTACGAGCAGTACTTC,CASSSGLPYEQYF
TRBV7-2,-,TRBJ2-7,-,TGTGCCAGCAGCTTAGCAGGGGCGAGATCCGAGCAGTACTTC,CASSLAGARSEQYF
TRBV7-9,-,TRBJ2-7,-,TGTGCCAGCAACTCCTTCGAATCGGAGGGCCAGTACTTC,CASNSFESEGQYF
TRBV7-7,TRBD2,TRBJ2-7,-,TGTGCTAGCAGCCGGGACTATCCCGGCGAGCAGTACTTC,CASSRDYPGEQYF
TRBV4-2,TRBD1,TRBJ1-5,once,TGTGCCAGCAGCGAAGGACAGGGGTCGGATCAGCCCCAGCATTTT,CASSEGQGSDQPQHF
TRBV30,-,TRBJ2-3,-,TGTGCCTGGAGTGACCAATTCACAGATACGCAGTATTTT,CAWSDQFTDTQYF
TRBV20-1,-,TRBJ2-3,-,TGCAGTGCAAAAGCTACGATTAATACGCAGTATTTT,CSAKATINTQYF
TRBV27,-,TRBJ1-1,-,TGTGCCAGCAGTTCGGGACAAGTTTTGAACACTGAAGCTTTCTTT,CASSSGQVLNTEAFF
TRBV25-1,TRBD1,TRBJ2-7,-,TGTGCCAGCAGGGCGGACAGGGGAACCTACGAGCAGTACTTC,CASRADRGTYEQYF
TRBV11-2,TRBD2,TRBJ2-1,-,TGTGCCAGCGGATTGACTAGCGGGACCTACAATGAGCAGTTCTTC,CASGLTSGTYNEQFF
TRBV20-1,-,TRBJ2-1,-,TGCAGTGCTTCCCGACAGGCGGGCTCCTACAATGAGCAGTTCTTC,CSASRQAGSYNEQFF
TRBV29-1,TRBD1,TRBJ2-5,-,TGCAGCGTAACAGGGGGGAGGCAAGAGACCCAGTACTTC,CSVTGGRQETQYF
TRBV6-6,-,TRBJ2-1,once,TGTGCCAGCACCGAAGGACTACAGGGAAGGGAGTTCTTC,CASTEGLQGREFF
TRBV7-9,TRBD1,TRBJ1-2,once,TGTGCCAGCAGCCCCCGACAGGGAAGCTATGGCTACACCTTC,CASSPRQGSYGYTF
TRBV24-1,-,TRBJ2-5,-,TGTGCCACCAGTGACACCAGGGAGACCCAGTACTTC,CATSDTRETQYF
TRBV24-1,-,TRBJ2-1,-,TGTGCCACCAGTGATTTTTCGGCCCCACCTAACAATGAGCAGTTCTTC,CATSDFSAPPNNEQFF
TRBV30,TRBD2,TRBJ2-4,-,TGTGCCTGGAGTGTAGCTAGCGGATACCTAGCCAAAAACATTCAGTACTTC,CAWSVASGYLAKNIQYF
TRBV12-3/TRBV12-4,-,TRBJ1-1,-,TGTGCCAGCAGTTTTAGTCAGGGGTATACTGAAGCTTTCTTT,CASSFSQGYTEAFF
TRBV6-6,TRBD1,TRBJ2-1,-,TGTGCCAGCAGTTACTCTGACAGGGGGCGCGGTGAGCAGTTCTTC,CASSYSDRGRGEQFF
TRBV29-1,-,TRBJ2-7,-,TGCAGCGTTAACAGGGCCAGATCTGGCGAGCAGTACTTC,CSVNRARSGEQYF
TRBV5-1,-,TRBJ1-1,-,TGCGCCAGCAGCTTAACGGGACACCGGAACACTGAAGCTTTCTTT,CASSLTGHRNTEAFF
TRBV28,-,TRBJ2-7,-,TGTGCCAGCAGTGCCTCGGGGGACTCCTACGAGCAGTACTTC,CASSASGDSYEQYF
TRBV5-1,-,TRBJ2-5,once,TGCGCCAGCAGCTTGGGGCAGGGGAGTGTGGCCCAGTACTTC,CASSLGQGSVAQYF
TRBV19,TRBD1,TRBJ2-5,-,TGTGCCAGTAGTCCCGGGACAGGGACTTTAGAGACCCAGTACTTC,CASSPGTGTLETQYF
TRBV15,-,TRBJ2-3,-,TGTGCCACCACCGGACTTTACACAGATACGCAGTATTTT,CATTGLYTDTQYF
TRBV20-1,-,TRBJ1-2,once,TGCAGTGCGGACCGGCGCGGGGGGCAGGACTATGGCTACACCTTC,CSADRRGGQDYGYTF
TRBV20-1,-,TRBJ2-1,-,TGCAGTGCTAGAGAAGGGACGGACGGTGAGCAGTTCTTC,CSAREGTDGEQFF
TRBV20-1,TRBD2,TRBJ2-5,-,TGCAGTGCTAGAGATGGGACTAGCGCTCTAGAGACCCAGTACTTC,CSARDGTSALETQYF
TRBV3-1,-,TRBJ2-7,-,TGTGCCAGCAGCCCAGACCCCAGGAGGAGCAACGAGCAGTACTTC,CASSPDPRRSNEQYF
TRBV20-1,-,TRBJ2-7,-,TGCAGTGCTGGCACAAGCTCCTACGAGCAGTACTTC,CSAGTSSYEQYF
TRBV7-2,TRBD2,TRBJ2-5,few,TGTGCCAGCAGCTTAGGCACTAGCGGAGAGACCCAGTACTTC,CASSLGTSGETQYF
TRBV9,-,TRBJ2-1,-,TGTGCCAGCAGCGGTGGACAGTCCCCGGACAATGAGCAGTTCTTC,CASSGGQSPDNEQFF
TRBV11-3,-,TRBJ2-1,-,TGTGCCAGCAGCGTAGCGGATCTTGAGCAGTTCTTC,CASSVADLEQFF
TRBV29-1,TRBD2,TRBJ2-5,-,TGCAGCGCTCTACAAGCGGGAGCAGAGACCCAGTACTTC,CSALQAGAETQYF
TRBV5-4,-,TRBJ1-4,-,TGTGCCAGCAGCTTGGGCGGTGGTAGGGAAAAACTGTTTTTT,CASSLGGGREKLFF
TRBV6-2/TRBV6-3,-,TRBJ1-2,few,TGTGCCAGCAGTTTGTGGACCTATGGCTACACCTTC,CASSLWTYGYTF
TRBV20-1,-,TRBJ2-7,-,TGCAGTGCTAGCGTCTTGGAGCAGTACTTC,CSASVLEQYF
TRBV11-2,-,TRBJ2-7,-,TGTGCCAGCAGCCAGGGACGTTCTACCTACGAGCAGTACTTC,CASSQGRSTYEQYF
TRBV2,TRBD1,TRBJ1-2,-,TGTGCCAGCAGTGACCCGACAGGGGCCTATGGCTACACCTTC,CASSDPTGAYGYTF
TRBV3-1,TRBD2,TRBJ2-7,-,TGTGCCAGCACCCGACTAGCGGGAACCTCCTTCTACGAGCAGTACTTC,CASTRLAGTSFYEQYF
TRBV18,-,TRBJ2-5,-,TGTGCCAGCTCACCGGGACCGATACAAGAGACCCAGTACTTC,CASSPGPIQETQYF
TRBV18,-,TRBJ1-2,-,TGTGCCAGCTCACCCAATGAGGGAAAGGATGGCTACACCTTC,CASSPNEGKDGYTF
TRBV12-3/TRBV12-4,TRBD1,TRBJ2-2,-,TGTGCCAGCAGAATACAGGGGGAGAACACCGGGGAGCTGTTTTTT,CASRIQGENTGELFF